This TCR beta chain originates from a study of T cell responses to AZD1222 COVID-19 vaccine. CDR1 is MNHEY, CDR2 SMNVEV, per germline (reference sequence). This CDR3 spans 17 amino acids. The trim removed 3 bases at V and 1 base at J, leaving 2 bases unmatched. Comment on this clone: No antigen is known for it.

The study's findings and limits: Baseline testing showed seropositivity in only a handful of AZD1222 recipients. Two doses of AZD1222 preceded a rise in Spike-specific TCR breadth and depth. Donors in the cohort were predominantly white British and more often female, and clonal diversity was possibly underestimated. Of spike-specific TCRs, nearly half reportedly target regions left unmutated in variants.

The protocol was immunoSEQ multiplex PCR, while the TCRdb copy is restricted to in-frame clones and leaves out a portion. The sample records about 160,000 clones, 85% to 95% being singletons. The sequence derives from an adult who received the AZD1222 COVID-19 vaccine. The chain employs TRBV27 and TRBJ2-6; 11 bases align to TRBD1. The source material was peripheral blood, sampled 28 days after the second AZD1222 dose. The CDR3 DNA reads TGTGCCAGCAGTTTGGACAGGGGGCTATCTGGGGCCAACGTCCTGACTTTC. It specifies CASSLDRGLSGANVLTF.